Below are 13 T cell receptor beta chains sequenced from a single sample in a study of T cells in severe cutaneous drug reactions. Libraries were made by iRepertoire multiplex PCR with TCR subtype-specific primers for bulk and single-cell sequencing. Following a re-call of the multiplex PCR reads, TCRdb has one entry per CDR3 protein and lacks DNA. The repertoire shows 20,000 to 25,000 distinct CDR3 sequences; the top ten hold 7.5%. Sequenced patients had Stevens-Johnson syndrome or toxic epidermal necrolysis caused by carbamazepine. Sequencing was carried out using PBMCs. All receptors derive from a human donor with toxic epidermal necrolysis, a severe cutaneous drug reaction.

The V gene is TRBV7-9, the J gene TRBJ1-1; the TRBD1 assignment by TCRdb is unverifiable without DNA. The CDR3 extends over 16 amino acids. The germline gives CDR1 SEHNR, CDR2 FQNEAQ (reference sequence). The CDR3 protein is CASSSATQGPGTEAFF.

This chain connects TRBV4-1 to TRBJ2-5; TCRdb returns TRBD1, unconfirmable since there is no DNA. CDR3 size: 14 residues. CDR1 and CDR2 (germline): MGHRA, YSYEKL. The CDR3: CASSPDPGEETQYF.

The rearrangement joins TRBV7-9 to TRBJ2-4. The CDR3 runs 15 residues. Germline lookup yields CDR1 SEHNR and CDR2 FQNEAQ (reference sequence). CDR3 sequence: CASSLLGGAKNIQYF.

The chain joins TRBV3-1 to TRBJ2-3; there is no DNA to check the TCRdb D call of TRBD1. The CDR3 has 13 residues. Germline loops: CDR1 LGHDT, CDR2 YNNKEL (reference sequence). This chain's CDR3 is CASSQGGGDTQYF.

This clonotype is labeled medium-sized (0.01 to 0.1%) based on frequency. The chain combines TRBV9 with TRBJ2-3; TCRdb picks TRBD2, but there is no DNA to check that call. Germline V gene sequence: CDR1 SGDLS, CDR2 YYNGEE. This CDR3 is built from 16 residues. The CDR3 is CASSILAGGAADTQYF. Variable domain in full (rest from reference TRBV9 and TRBJ2-3): DSGVTQTPKHLITATGQRVTLRCSPRSGDLSVYWYQQSLDQGLQFLIQYYNGEERAKGNILERFSAQQFPDLHSELNLSSLELGDSALYFCASSILAGGAADTQYFGPGTRLTVL.

The chain combines TRBV24-1 with TRBJ2-7; TCRdb's assignment of TRBD1 cannot be checked, as there is no DNA. From germline, CDR1 is KGHDR and CDR2 SFDVKD. The CDR3 spans 14 residues. CDR3 in amino acids: CATSDHDRAYEQYF.

This chain uses TRBV7-9 with TRBJ1-3; TCRdb proposes TRBD1, but this gene call is untestable without DNA. The CDR3 runs 15 residues. The germline V gene encodes CDR1 SEHNR and CDR2 FQNEAQ (reference sequence). The CDR3 here is CASTPDRDSGNTIYF. Combining the CDR3 with reference TRBV7-9 and TRBJ1-3 gives the whole variable domain DTGVSQNPRHKITKRGQNVTFRCDPISEHNRLYWYRQTLGQGPEFLTYFQNEAQLEKSRLLSDRFSAERPKGSFSTLEIQRTEQGDSAMYLCASTPDRDSGNTIYFGEGSWLTVV.

The genes are TRBV29-1 and TRBJ2-7; TCRdb picks TRBD2, but there is no DNA to check that call. This CDR3 is built from 13 residues. Germline CDR1 SQVTM, CDR2 ANQGSEA. The CDR3: CSVESGKTYEQYF.

The chain recombines TRBV12-3 or TRBV12-4 with TRBJ1-2. This CDR3 is 11 amino acids long. CDR3 amino acids: CASSREDGYTF.

V usage is TRBV7-2 and J usage is TRBJ2-1. This CDR3 comprises 16 residues. Germline CDR1 reads SGHTA; CDR2 reads FQGNSA. CDR3: CASSLALGSPYNEQFF.

The chain joins TRBV12-3 or TRBV12-4 to TRBJ2-7; as DNA is missing, the TRBD2 call by TCRdb cannot be tested. The CDR3 covers 16 residues. This chain's CDR3 is CASSRLLAGAAYEQYF.

The rearrangement joins TRBV19 to TRBJ2-5. The CDR3 runs 13 residues. CDR1 is LNHDA, CDR2 SQIVND, per germline (reference sequence). The CDR3 sequence: CASSIRHKETQYF.

Considering frequency, this clonotype is medium-sized. V and J are TRBV29-1 and TRBJ2-3; TCRdb indicates TRBD2, and absent DNA this call remains unverified. CDR3 size: 14 residues. CDR1 is SQVTM and CDR2 is ANQGSEA in the germline V gene. The CDR3 region is CSLSSGRAGDTQYF.